This T cell receptor beta chain is drawn from a study of blood T cell repertoires in COVID-19. Study background: Specimens from acute and convalescent COVID-19 originated in the United States, Italy and Spain.

Study processing details: Reference gene primer amplification gave nucleated cell count estimates. Here immunoSEQ multiplex PCR was the method, and the copy in TCRdb shows in-frame clones only, minus some. V, J and clone size are those of that table, while D and trimming were read from the DNA. The sample gives just over 150,000 clones, roughly 91% of which show up once; about 4.5% is in the top ten. This CDR3 is built from 15 residues. CDR1 is LNHDA, CDR2 SQIVND, per germline (reference sequence). The V and J ends lost 6 bases and 1 base, in that order; junction bases with no gene match: 5. The TCR originated in a woman in her 50s with acute or convalescent COVID-19. The specimen sequenced was peripheral blood. The rearrangement joins TRBV19 to TRBJ2-2; 7 positions match TRBD1. CDR3 DNA sequence: TGTGCCAGTAGGGACAGGAACGGGAACACCGGGGAGCTGTTTTTT. Translating gives CASRDRNGNTGELFF. The variable domain in full, with the rest retrieved from reference TRBV19 and TRBJ2-2, is DGGITQSPKYLFRKEGQNVTLSCEQNLNHDAMYWYRQDPGQGLRLIYYSQIVNDFQKGDIAEGYSVSREKKESFPLTVTSAQKNPTAFYLCASRDRNGNTGELFFGEGSRLTVL.